Following are 28 T cell receptor beta chains from one sample sequenced in a study of blood T cell repertoires in COVID-19. TCRdb's table, derived via immunoSEQ multiplex PCR, lists solely in-frame clones and lacks some. The table includes about 79,000 clones, about 87% detected once. Sequencing was done on a sample of peripheral blood. Source of these receptors: a man aged 45-65 years with active COVID-19.

The gene calls are TRBV9 and TRBJ2-7; the match to TRBD2 covers 13 bases. Trimming at V came to 3 bases and at J to 6 bases, leaving 6 bases not matched to a gene. From germline, CDR1 is SGDLS and CDR2 YYNGEE. This CDR3 spans 15 amino acids. In DNA, the CDR3 is TGTGCCAGCAGCGGGGGGACTAGCGGGACTTTCGAGCAGTACTTC. Protein: CASSGGTSGTFEQYF.

The chain uses TRBV7-3 and TRBJ2-2; 8 nucleotides line up with TRBD2. This CDR3 is 13 amino acids long. V gave up 3 bases and J gave up 7 bases; unmatched junction bases: 1. Per germline, CDR1 SGHTA and CDR2 FQGTGA. The CDR3 region is CASSFTSGGELFF. The CDR3 DNA is TGTGCCAGCAGCTTCACTAGCGGCGGGGAGCTGTTTTTT. The full variable domain, rest sourced from reference TRBV7-3 and TRBJ2-2, is GAGVSQTPSNKVTEKGKYVELRCDPISGHTALYWYRQSLGQGPEFLIYFQGTGAADDSGLPNDRFFAVRPEGSVSTLKIQRTERGDSAVYLCASSFTSGGELFFGEGSRLTVL.

V and J are TRBV27 and TRBJ2-7; 9 bases align to TRBD2. Germline V gene sequence: CDR1 MNHEY, CDR2 SMNVEV (reference sequence). With 5 bases clipped from V and 7 bases from J, the junction kept 18 bases outside the gene matches. The length of the CDR3 is 17 residues. In DNA form, the CDR3 reads TGTGCCAGCAGTCCGTCCGGAGGCGGGAGGGTCGGGGGGGAGCAGTACTTC. The encoded protein is CASSPSGGGRVGGEQYF.

The chain combines TRBV7-2 with TRBJ1-1; 7 bases align to TRBD1. The V gene end was trimmed by 4 bases and the J gene end by 4 bases; junction bases not matched to a gene: 6. The CDR3 extends over 14 amino acids. Germline V gives CDR1 SGHTA, CDR2 FQGNSA. The CDR3 DNA reads TGTGCCAGCAGCTCACAGGGGATAGGCACTGAAGCTTTCTTT. Protein sequence: CASSSQGIGTEAFF. The full variable domain, in which reference TRBV7-2 and TRBJ1-1 provide the parts outside the CDR3, is GAGVSQSPSNKVTEKGKDVELRCDPISGHTALYWYRQSLGQGLEFLIYFQGNSAPDKSGLPSDRFSAERTGGSVSTLTIQRTQQEDSAVYLCASSSQGIGTEAFFGQGTRLTVV.

The chain has TRBV3-1 (or the pseudogene TRBV3-2) and TRBJ2-7; the match to TRBD1 covers 11 bases. Losses at the gene ends were 3 bases for V and 7 bases for J; bases not matched to a gene: 8. Germline CDR1 and CDR2: LGHDT and YNNKEL (reference sequence). This CDR3 has 15 residues. CDR3 nucleotide sequence: TGTGCCAGCAGCCACCTAGGACAGGGGGCGCGGGAGCAGTACTTC. It specifies CASSHLGQGAREQYF.

The chain uses TRBV5-8 and TRBJ2-5, with TRBD2 matching over 12 bases. The length of the CDR3 is 16 residues. CDR1 is SGHTS and CDR2 is YDEGEE in the germline V gene. J was trimmed by 1 base and V by 2 bases; bases with no gene match: 3. Written as DNA, the CDR3 is TGTGCCAGCAGCTTTACGGGACTAGCGGGCCAAGAGACCCAGTACTTC. Amino acid sequence: CASSFTGLAGQETQYF.

The chain couples TRBV19 to TRBJ1-1; D possibly corresponds to TRBD1 (6 bases). Germline assignment: CDR1 LNHDA and CDR2 SQIVND (reference sequence). CDR3 length: 16 residues. With 3 bases removed from V and 11 bases from J, the gap between germline ends came to 25 bases. The CDR3 region has the DNA TGTGCCAGTAGTATGCGGGGGACTAAAGGACAGTCTAAGGCTTTCTTT. This gives the protein CASSMRGTKGQSKAFF.

This clone has only one observation. The chain employs TRBV4-1 and TRBJ1-3; 8 bases are shared with TRBD1. The CDR3 extends over 16 amino acids. Per germline, CDR1 MGHRA and CDR2 YSYEKL. V lost 5 bases, J lost 0 bases, and 6 bases stayed unmatched. The CDR3 is CASSAGQGISGNTIYF. CDR3 DNA: TGCGCCAGCAGCGCCGGACAGGGAATCTCTGGAAACACCATATATTTT.

The CDR3 coding sequence is TGTGCCAGCAGTTCCGGCGGGGGGATCAATGAGCAGTTCTTC. Residues: CASSSGGGINEQFF. The chain combines TRBV28 with TRBJ2-1; TRBD2 aligns across 8 bases. Per germline, CDR1 MDHEN and CDR2 SYDVKM. The CDR3 is 14 amino acids. V dropped 4 bases and J dropped 6; count of bases not matched to a gene: 5. Filled out from reference TRBV28 and TRBJ2-1, the complete variable domain reads DVKVTQSSRYLVKRTGEKVFLECVQDMDHENMFWYRQDPGLGLRLIYFSYDVKMKEKGDIPEGYSVSREKKERFSLILESASTNQTSMYLCASSSGGGINEQFFGPGTRLTVL.

The chain links TRBV7-2 to TRBJ2-4; 7 nucleotides line up with TRBD2. The CDR3 runs 18 residues. Germline-derived CDR1 and CDR2 are SGHTA and FQGNSA. With V trimmed by 5 bases and J by 3 bases, 16 bases remained unmatched. In DNA, the CDR3 is TGTGCCAGCAGCCCGGGAGGTTGGATAATAGCGGACAAAAACATTCAGTACTTC. This sequence encodes CASSPGGWIIADKNIQYF.

This clone was detected once. The chain combines TRBV27 with TRBJ2-3; TRBD2 aligns across 10 bases. V was pared by 3 bases and J by 6 bases, with 15 bases of the junction left unmatched. This CDR3 region has 18 residues. Per germline, CDR1 MNHEY and CDR2 SMNVEV (reference sequence). DNA for the CDR3: TGTGCCAGCAGTTTGTGGGAGAACTCAGCGGGGGGGGCGGATACGCAGTATTTT. Translation gives CASSLWENSAGGADTQYF.

The genes are TRBV6-1 and TRBJ2-3; D is perhaps TRBD1 (6 bases). Germline CDR1 is MNHNS and CDR2 is SASEGT. V was cut by 2 bases and J by 2 bases, with 8 bases left in between. The CDR3 extends over 14 amino acids. The DNA for the CDR3 is TGTGCCAGCAGTGAACGGGACAACACAGATACGCAGTATTTT. Its translation is CASSERDNTDTQYF.

The chain recombines TRBV9 with TRBJ1-2; the match to TRBD1 covers 7 bases. With V trimmed by 3 bases and J by 5 bases, 4 bases remained unmatched. CDR1 and CDR2 from the germline V gene are SGDLS and YYNGEE. CDR3 length equals 13 residues. CDR3 DNA sequence: TGTGCCAGCAGCGGCAAGACAGGGTATGGCTACACCTTC. Its translation: CASSGKTGYGYTF.

This clone occurred once. This chain uses TRBV25-1 with TRBJ1-1, with 7 bases identical to TRBD1. Looked up from germline, CDR1 is MGHDK and CDR2 is SYGVNS. The CDR3 consists of 14 residues. With V trimmed by 4 bases and J by 3 bases, 5 bases remained unmatched. CDR3 loop: CASSAGQWDTEAFF. The CDR3 nucleotides are TGTGCCAGCAGTGCGGGACAGTGGGACACTGAAGCTTTCTTT. Full variable domain (rest looked up from reference TRBV25-1 and TRBJ1-1): EADIYQTPRYLVIGTGKKITLECSQTMGHDKMYWYQQDPGMELHLIHYSYGVNSTEKGDLSSESTVSRIRTEHFPLTLESARPSHTSQYLCASSAGQWDTEAFFGQGTRLTVV.

The rearrangement uses TRBV27 and TRBJ1-4; tentative D call: TRBD1 (6 bases). Trimming took 7 bases from V and 7 from J, leaving 22 bases between them. Germline V gene sequence: CDR1 MNHEY, CDR2 SMNVEV (reference sequence). The CDR3 is 16 residues long. The CDR3 DNA reads as TGTGCCAGCACCTCCCTTTTGCGGGGGGCCGGTGAAAAACTGTTTTTT. It codes for CASTSLLRGAGEKLFF.

The chain links TRBV28 to TRBJ1-1; no firm D call. Deletions cut 3 bases from V and 0 bases from J, with 8 bases between. Germline V gene sequence: CDR1 MDHEN, CDR2 SYDVKM. The CDR3 is 14 residues long. CDR3 amino acids: CASSLVNMNTEAFF. The CDR3 nucleotides read TGTGCCAGCAGTTTGGTAAACATGAACACTGAAGCTTTCTTT.

The rearrangement uses TRBV27 and TRBJ2-3, with 13 bases fitting TRBD2. This CDR3 is built from 18 residues. The V and J ends lost 4 bases and 0 bases, in that order; junction bases with no gene match: 7. From germline, CDR1 is MNHEY and CDR2 SMNVEV (reference sequence). CDR3: CASSWRTSGGRSTDTQYF. In nucleotides, the CDR3 is TGTGCCAGCAGTTGGCGGACTAGCGGGGGCAGGAGCACAGATACGCAGTATTTT.

The chain uses TRBV29-1 and TRBJ2-4; no clear D. Trimming removed 6 bases at V and 0 bases at J, with 12 bases between. The CDR3 has 14 amino acids. CDR1 and CDR2 (germline): SQVTM, ANQGSEA. The CDR3 here is CSVLSNIAKNIQYF. The CDR3 region has the DNA TGCAGCGTATTAAGTAACATAGCCAAAAACATTCAGTACTTC. The whole variable domain, remainder taken from reference TRBV29-1 and TRBJ2-4, is SAVISQKPSRDICQRGTSLTIQCQVDSQVTMMFWYRQQPGQSLTLIATANQGSEATYESGFVIDKFPISRPNLTFSTLTVSNMSPEDSSIYLCSVLSNIAKNIQYFGAGTRLSVL.

The J gene is TRBJ2-7, the V gene TRBV28; D unresolved. CDR1 and CDR2 (germline): MDHEN, SYDVKM. CDR3 size: 13 residues. V dropped 6 bases and J dropped 3 bases, with 12 bases sitting between them. The CDR3 loop is CASRLQSVYEQYF. The CDR3 DNA is TGTGCCAGCAGGCTTCAAAGCGTCTACGAGCAGTACTTC.

In its sample, this clone was seen a few times. This sequence joins TRBV9 and TRBJ1-3; weak D call: TRBD1 (5 bases). Between the trimmed V and J ends, which lost 3 bases and 0 bases, there was a span of 16 bases. The CDR3 sequence is 17 residues long. Germline V gene lookup returns CDR1 SGDLS and CDR2 YYNGEE. This CDR3 is CASSGSTRGISGNTIYF. The CDR3 DNA sequence: TGTGCCAGCAGCGGCTCGACTAGGGGTATCTCTGGAAACACCATATATTTT.

This chain connects TRBV4-2 to TRBJ2-4; TRBD2 agrees at 10 bases. The CDR3 runs to 17 residues. CDR1 LGHNA and CDR2 YNFKEQ come from the germline V gene. After removal of 4 bases from V and 1 base from J, the junction contained 7 bases not matched to a gene. The CDR3 sequence: CASSPTSGMGAKNIQYF. The CDR3, as DNA: TGTGCCAGCAGCCCCACTAGCGGGATGGGGGCCAAAAACATTCAGTACTTC.

The rearrangement links TRBV27 to TRBJ1-5; perhaps TRBD1 as D (6 bases). The CDR3 consists of 15 residues. Germline V lookup: CDR1 MNHEY, CDR2 SMNVEV (reference sequence). The germline V and J ends were trimmed by 0 bases and 6 bases, with 12 bases remaining between them. CDR3 in amino acids: CASSLSGGRGQPQHF. In DNA, the CDR3 is TGTGCCAGCAGTTTATCGGGGGGGCGCGGTCAGCCCCAGCATTTT.

The V gene is TRBV6-7, the J gene TRBJ2-7; 7 bases map to TRBD1. TRBV6-7 is filed as an ORF, its function uncertain. V trimming: 2 bases; J trimming: 0 bases; junction bases outside the gene matches: 10. The CDR3 runs 17 residues. For the CDR3, the DNA is TGTGCCAGCAGTTACCGTGGAACAGGGGATGGCTCCTACGAGCAGTACTTC. This encodes CASSYRGTGDGSYEQYF.

In this sample, this clone turned up a few times. The chain carries TRBV10-3 and TRBJ1-1, with D possibly TRBD1 on 5 matching bases. The length of the CDR3 is 13 residues. Trimming took off 3 bases at V and 6 bases at J, with 11 bases between the two ends. Germline V lookup: CDR1 ENHRY, CDR2 SYGVKD. The CDR3 reads CAISDKTASEAFF. Here the CDR3 DNA reads TGTGCCATCAGTGACAAGACAGCCTCTGAAGCTTTCTTT.

The count of this clone is one. The chain couples TRBV1 to TRBJ2-3; TRBD2 is taken as the D call from the table, unchecked against the DNA. TRBV1 is tagged as a pseudogene. This CDR3 has 14 amino acids. The CDR3: CTSSPRKRSDTQYF. The CDR3 nucleotides read TGCACCAGCAGCCCCAGAAAGCGCTCCGATACGCAGTATTTT.

The chain couples TRBV9 to TRBJ1-2, with D possibly matching TRBD1 (5 bases). The CDR3 loop spans 14 amino acids. The germline V gene encodes CDR1 SGDLS and CDR2 YYNGEE. Trimming shortened V by 4 bases and J by 4 bases, and 14 bases separated the two germline ends. The CDR3: CASSSWGGIYGYTF. The DNA for the CDR3 is TGTGCCAGCAGCTCATGGGGCGGCATCTATGGCTACACCTTC. The full variable domain, completed using reference TRBV9 and TRBJ1-2, is DSGVTQTPKHLITATGQRVTLRCSPRSGDLSVYWYQQSLDQGLQFLIQYYNGEERAKGNILERFSAQQFPDLHSELNLSSLELGDSALYFCASSSWGGIYGYTFGSGTRLTVV.

The chain employs TRBV9 and TRBJ1-2; D uncertain. Trimming cost V 0 bases and J 5 bases, with 11 bases left between them. This CDR3 comprises 14 residues. Germline CDR1 and CDR2: SGDLS and YYNGEE. The CDR3 nucleotides are TGTGCCAGCAGCGTAGTCGAGGCGGAATATGGCTACACCTTC. The encoded protein is CASSVVEAEYGYTF.

This sequence joins TRBV7-9 and TRBJ2-3; possibly TRBD1 for D (5 bases). Germline values: CDR1 SEHNR, CDR2 FQNEAQ (reference sequence). V was pared by 5 bases and J by 4 bases, with 10 bases between. This CDR3 has 13 residues. The chain's CDR3 is CASSPRGPDTQYF. CDR3 DNA: TGTGCCAGCAGCCCTAGGGGCCCAGATACGCAGTATTTT.